The clone carrying this TCR beta chain was seen at least ten times. Its antigen is currently unknown. TCRdb called the multiplex PCR reads again in MiXCR, with one record for every CDR3 protein. The data show about 32,000 distinct CDR3 sequences, 35% to 40% seen once. The data belong to a study of breast tumors, draining lymph nodes, adjacent tissues. Overall study findings and caveats: Tumor TCR diversity was below lymph nodes but above nontumor tissue. Luminal-like breast cancer showed significantly greater tumor-nontumor repertoire similarity than basal-like breast cancer did. The data were judged consistent with most tumor T cells coming from lymph node and expanding in tumor.

What was sequenced was breast tumor tissue. The TCR sequence derives from a female donor with breast cancer. Some clones in this sample may be carry-over from other donors' samples.

CDR3 in amino acids: CASSHWGLAGDGEQFF. CDR3 nucleotides: TGTGCCAGCAGCCATTGGGGACTAGCGGGAGATGGTGAGCAGTTCTTC. The rearrangement joins TRBV4-2 to TRBJ2-1; 14 positions match TRBD2. The CDR3 consists of 16 residues. The germline CDR1 and CDR2 sequences are LGHNA and YNFKEQ. V was pared by 3 bases and J by 9 bases, with 7 bases of the junction left unmatched.